These 3 T cell receptor beta chains were all obtained from the same sample, sequenced in a study of early T cells in non-severe SARS-CoV-2 infection. Each CDR3 protein is one row after TCRdb ran MiXCR on the 5' RACE reads. The data show approximately 71,000 distinct CDR3 sequences, 12% seen once. Sequencing was done on a sample of whole blood. These receptors all come from an adult who was a healthcare worker with PCR-confirmed SARS-CoV-2 infection or an uninfected control (not recorded which).

The CDR3 DNA follows: TGTGCCAGCGGAGAGAGTTCGATCATTTATGGCTACACCTTC. Amino acids: CASGESSIIYGYTF. The rearrangement links TRBV6-2 or TRBV6-3 to TRBJ1-2; no reliable D call. CDR1 and CDR2 from the germline V gene are MNHEY and SVGEGT. This CDR3 has 14 residues. V was pared by 8 bases and J by 5 bases, with 18 bases between.

There are a few counts of this clonotype. The V call is TRBV19, the J call TRBJ2-3; a weak D match, TRBD2 (7 bases). The CDR3 is made up of 15 amino acids. The V and J ends lost 4 bases and 2 bases respectively, with 13 bases between them. Germline CDR1 and CDR2: LNHDA and SQIVND (reference sequence). The CDR3 loop is CASSTPGGPTDTQYF. Here the CDR3 DNA reads TGTGCCAGTAGTACCCCCGGGGGGCCCACAGATACGCAGTATTTT.

This clonotype was counted only a few times. The V gene is TRBV20-1, the J gene TRBJ1-1; weak D call: TRBD1 (6 bases). V gave up 6 bases and J gave up 4 bases, with 12 bases separating them. The CDR3 is 12 amino acids. The germline V gene encodes CDR1 DFQATT and CDR2 SNEGSKA (reference sequence). The CDR3 here is CSALTGITEAFF. DNA of the CDR3: TGCAGTGCCCTAACAGGGATCACTGAAGCTTTCTTT.